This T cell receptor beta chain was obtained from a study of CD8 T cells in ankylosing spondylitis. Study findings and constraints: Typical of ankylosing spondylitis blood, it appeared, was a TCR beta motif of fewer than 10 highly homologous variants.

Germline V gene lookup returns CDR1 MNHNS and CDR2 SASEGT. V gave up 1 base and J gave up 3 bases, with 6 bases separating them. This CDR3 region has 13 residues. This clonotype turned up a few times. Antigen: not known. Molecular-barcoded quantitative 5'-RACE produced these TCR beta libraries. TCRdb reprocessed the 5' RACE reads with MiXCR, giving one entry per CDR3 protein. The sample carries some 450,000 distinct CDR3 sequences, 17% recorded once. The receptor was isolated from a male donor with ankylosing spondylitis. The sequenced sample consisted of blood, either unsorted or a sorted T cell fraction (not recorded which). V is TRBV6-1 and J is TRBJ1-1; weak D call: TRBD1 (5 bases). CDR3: CASSEVGDTEAFF. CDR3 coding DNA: TGTGCCAGCAGTGAAGTAGGGGACACTGAAGCTTTCTTT.